These 9 T cell receptor beta chains were sequenced from one sample in a study of glioma-infiltrating T cells. Amplification of TCR alpha and beta CDR3 regions from RNA used iRepertoire nested multiplex PCR. TCRdb independently ran MiXCR on the multiplex PCR reads; one entry per CDR3 protein. The sample has 9,500 to 13,000 distinct CDR3 sequences; 56% are singletons. The specimen sequenced was glioma tissue, nonneoplastic brain tissue, or PBMCs (not recorded which). These receptors originate from a human donor with low-grade glioma or glioblastoma, undergoing nonglioma brain surgery, or in good health (not recorded which).

This rearrangement joins TRBV28 to TRBJ2-7; D not certain. This CDR3 region has 15 residues. In germline, CDR1 is MDHEN, CDR2 SYDVKM. CDR3 DNA sequence: TGTGCGAGAAGCCACCTGGAATCATGGTCGCAAGAGCAGTACTTC. Protein: CARSHLESWSQEQYF.

This clonotype rates as medium-sized. This chain connects TRBV14 to TRBJ2-7; D not resolved. This CDR3 region has 13 residues. The germline V gene encodes CDR1 SGHDN and CDR2 FVKESK. With 0 bases removed from V and 2 bases from J, the gap between germline ends came to 5 bases. Here the CDR3 reads CASSQEGPYEQYF. The CDR3 DNA sequence: TGTGCCAGCAGCCAAGAAGGACCCTACGAGCAGTACTTC.

The V gene is TRBV10-2, the J gene TRBJ1-6, with unresolved D. CDR3 size: 14 residues. CDR1 and CDR2 from the germline V gene are WSHSY and SAAADI. V lost 6 bases to trimming and J lost 3 bases, with 9 bases between them. DNA for the CDR3: TGCGCCAGCAGCGAGACGGGCTATAATTCACCCCTCCACTTT. Its translation is CASSETGYNSPLHF.

This clonotype was counted many times. A much larger clone lies one base from this, so it may be a read error. This chain links TRBV5-1 with TRBJ1-1; a weak D match, TRBD1 (6 bases). This CDR3 is 13 amino acids long. Germline V gives CDR1 SGHRS, CDR2 YFSETQ. The CDR3 sequence: CASGQSLNAEAFF. The CDR3 DNA is TGCGCCAGCGGACAGAGTCTGAACGCTGAAGCTTTCTTT.

This clonotype was recorded many times. Just one base apart from a much larger clone, this may be a read error. The V and J genes are TRBV2 and TRBJ1-2; no clear D gene. Germline V gives CDR1 SNHLY, CDR2 FYNNEI. The CDR3 has 12 residues. This CDR3 is CASDVSNYVYTF. Here the CDR3 DNA reads TGTGCCAGCGATGTTAGTAACTATGTCTACACCTTC.

Note on this clonotype: Lacking the conserved final phenylalanine or tryptophan, this CDR3 likely reflects a read error. The gene calls are TRBV27 and TRBJ1-2; no clear D gene. Germline V lookup: CDR1 MNHEY, CDR2 SMNVEV (reference sequence). Trimming pared 6 bases from V and 2 bases from J, leaving 13 bases between. This CDR3 is built from 14 residues. CDR3 sequence (DNA): TGTGCCAGCAGCCCCAATTGGGCCAACTATGGCTACACCTGC. It encodes CASSPNWANYGYTC.

This clonotype is termed medium-sized. The V gene is TRBV5-1, the J gene TRBJ2-3; possibly TRBD1 for D (6 bases). Germline CDR1 is SGHRS and CDR2 is YFSETQ. The CDR3 length is 17 residues. V was trimmed by 6 bases and J by 0 bases, leaving 20 bases between them. The CDR3 protein is CASNPGRDITSTDTQYF. CDR3 bases: TGCGCCAGCAACCCAGGCCGGGACATCACTAGCACAGATACGCAGTATTTT.

This clonotype was counted a single time. At one boundary the junction diverges from the germline segment, which might be a read error. The genes are TRBV28 and TRBJ1-1; no clear D. The CDR3 is made up of 15 amino acids. The germline V gene has CDR1 MDHEN and CDR2 SYDVKM. The CDR3 DNA is TGTGCCAGCAGTTACTCGAGAGCCGTTAACACTGAAGCTTCCTTT. It translates to CASSYSRAVNTEASF.

A few counts support this clonotype. A read error may explain this, as a much larger clone is one base away. V usage is TRBV11-1 and J usage is TRBJ2-7; 10 bases match TRBD2. The CDR3 consists of 15 residues. The V gene's germline CDR1 is SGHAT and CDR2 FQDESV (reference sequence). CDR3 nucleotides: TGTGCCGGCAGCTTGGGAGGACTAGCGGTCTACGAGCAGTACTTC. It specifies CAGSLGGLAVYEQYF.